This T cell receptor beta chain is drawn from a study of radiotherapy plus CTLA-4 blockade in lung cancer. A word on this clone: Its antigen is as yet unknown.

Measured with immunoSEQ multiplex PCR; TCRdb has only the in-frame clones, and not every one. The sample lists over 100,000 clones, roughly 86% seen once, with 2.5% to 3.5% in the top ten. Study findings and constraints: Interferon-beta and early blood T cell clone dynamics reportedly predicted response best. Expansion in blood of tumor-derived TCR clones was seen after radiotherapy plus ipilimumab.

V was clipped by 0 bases and J by 7 bases; unmatched bases: 2. This CDR3 is 15 amino acids long. The germline V gene has CDR1 SGHRS and CDR2 YFSETQ. With ipilimumab providing CTLA-4 blockade, focal radiation was administered to patients who had chemo-refractory metastatic non-small-cell lung cancer. The sample in question was peripheral blood, obtained from a patient treated with radiotherapy plus ipilimumab. The rearrangement links TRBV5-1 to TRBJ1-6; 9 bases fit TRBD1. This receptor was identified in a human donor with non-small cell lung cancer that progressed on radiotherapy plus ipilimumab. Some clones in this sample may be carry-over from other donors' samples. This CDR3 is CASSLGTGDNSPLHF. CDR3 coding DNA: TGCGCCAGCAGCTTGGGGACAGGGGACAATTCACCCCTCCACTTT.